The 10 T cell receptor beta chains below all came from one sample that was sequenced in a study of T cells in Graves' hyperthyroidism and ophthalmopathy. Authors of the study amplified TCR beta CDR3 regions from RNA transcripts. The HTBI primer set served for first-round RT-PCR of the TCR CDR3. From the multiplex PCR reads, TCRdb called clonotypes with MiXCR, one entry per CDR3 protein. This sample carries 350,000 or so distinct CDR3 sequences, about a sixth of them seen once, and the ten largest clones take around 15%. The sample taken for sequencing was blood. These receptors were obtained from a woman in her 40s with Graves' ophthalmopathy.

In its sample, this clonotype was seen many times. This chain joins TRBV7-3 and TRBJ2-2; tentatively, D is TRBD1 or TRBD2 (5 bases each). Germline loops: CDR1 SGHTA, CDR2 FQGTGA. V was trimmed by 5 bases and J by 2 bases, leaving 18 bases between them. The CDR3 runs 17 residues. CDR3 residues: CASSQKGVGRNTGELFF. CDR3 DNA: TGTGCCAGCAGCCAAAAGGGAGTGGGACGCAACACCGGGGAGCTGTTTTTT.

The J gene is TRBJ2-1, the V gene TRBV28, with TRBD2 matching over 12 bases. The trim removed 3 bases at V and 6 bases at J, leaving 9 bases unmatched. Germline CDR1 MDHEN, CDR2 SYDVKM. The CDR3 covers 17 residues. The CDR3 reads CASSFWAGLAGFNEQFF. In DNA, the CDR3 is TGTGCCAGCAGTTTTTGGGCTGGACTAGCGGGGTTCAATGAGCAGTTCTTC.

Ten or more counts support this clonotype. The chain uses TRBV12-3 or TRBV12-4 and TRBJ2-7; D perhaps matches TRBD2 (5 bases). This CDR3 comprises 14 residues. Trimming took off 5 bases at V and 5 bases at J, with 16 bases between the two ends. CDR3 nucleotide sequence: TGTGCCAGCAGTCGACTGAGGGTTGGCAACGAGCAGTACTTC. This gives the protein CASSRLRVGNEQYF.

This clonotype has a count of ten or more. The gene calls are TRBV11-2 and TRBJ2-5, with 7 bases identical to TRBD2. V shed 0 bases and J 2 bases; nucleotides not matched to a gene: 3. The CDR3 totals 15 residues. The germline gives CDR1 SGHAT, CDR2 FQNNGV. CDR3 bases: TGTGCCAGCAGCTTAGATTACGGGGGGCAAGAGACCCAGTACTTC. This sequence encodes CASSLDYGGQETQYF.

This clonotype was counted only a few times. The J gene is TRBJ2-3, the V gene TRBV13; 11 bases fit TRBD2. Germline-derived CDR1 and CDR2 are PRHDT and FYEKMQ (reference sequence). The CDR3 is made up of 16 amino acids. After removal of 5 bases from V and 0 bases from J, the junction contained 4 bases not matched to a gene. The DNA for the CDR3 is TGTGCCAGCAGCAAATCTAGCGGGAGGAGCACAGATACGCAGTATTTT. This translates into CASSKSSGRSTDTQYF.

This clonotype was picked up many times. The rearrangement links TRBV3-1 to TRBJ2-5, with D maybe TRBD2 (6 bases). The CDR3 is 14 residues long. With 2 bases removed from V and 0 bases from J, the gap between germline ends came to 7 bases. CDR1 LGHDT and CDR2 YNNKEL come from the germline V gene (reference sequence). The chain's CDR3 is CASSQRGNQETQYF. In nucleotides, the CDR3 is TGTGCCAGCAGCCAACGGGGGAACCAAGAGACCCAGTACTTC.

This clonotype was detected many times. The rearrangement links TRBV6-1 to TRBJ1-2, with a tentative D call TRBD1 (6 bases). The CDR3 is made up of 14 amino acids. The V gene lost 6 bases and the J gene lost 2 bases, with 13 bases spanning the gap. Per germline, CDR1 MNHNS and CDR2 SASEGT. The CDR3 spells CASRSNGQNYGYTF. The CDR3 region has the DNA TGTGCCAGCAGGAGCAACGGACAGAACTATGGCTACACCTTC.

The gene calls are TRBV6-1 and TRBJ1-1, with 9 nucleotides matching TRBD1. This CDR3 comprises 14 residues. V trimming: 7 bases; J trimming: 1 base; junction bases outside the gene matches: 4. Germline lookup yields CDR1 MNHNS and CDR2 SASEGT. CDR3 loop: CASKTGGPNTEAFF. In DNA, the CDR3 is TGTGCCAGCAAAACAGGGGGCCCGAACACTGAAGCTTTCTTT.

This clonotype was counted at least ten times. V and J are TRBV20-1 and TRBJ1-5; TRBD1 matches 8 bases. Germline V gene lookup returns CDR1 DFQATT and CDR2 SNEGSKA (reference sequence). V lost 5 bases and J lost 2; bases outside the gene matches: 8. CDR3 length equals 15 residues. The CDR3, as DNA: TGCAGTGCTTTCGGCAGGGGACAGGGCAATCAGCCCCAGCATTTT. Translation gives CSAFGRGQGNQPQHF.

This clonotype showed up many times. The rearrangement links TRBV9 to TRBJ1-6; 7 bases fit TRBD1. Germline CDR1 and CDR2: SGDLS and YYNGEE. This CDR3 is built from 15 residues. J gave up 5 bases and V 6 bases, and 8 bases lay outside the gene matches. The CDR3 spells CASTEGAGNNSPLHF. The CDR3, as DNA: TGTGCCAGCACCGAGGGGGCGGGGAATAATTCACCCCTCCACTTT.